These 6 T cell receptor beta chains were all obtained from the same sample, sequenced in a study of CD8 T cells in ankylosing spondylitis. MiXCR, applied by TCRdb to the 5' RACE reads, yields one record per CDR3 protein. The sample lists 90,000 to 120,000 distinct CDR3 sequences; about 24% were seen once. The sample taken for sequencing was synovial fluid, either unsorted or a sorted T cell fraction (not recorded which). The receptors shown here come from a male donor with ankylosing spondylitis.

The chain couples TRBV7-2 to TRBJ1-2; TRBD1 aligns across 8 bases. CDR1 SGHTA and CDR2 FQGNSA come from the germline V gene. The CDR3 is 14 residues long. J gave up 4 bases and V 2 bases, and 3 bases lay outside the gene matches. CDR3 DNA: TGTGCCAGCAGCTTACGGGGACAGGCCTATGGCTACACCTTC. Translation: CASSLRGQAYGYTF. Complete variable domain (other parts from reference TRBV7-2 and TRBJ1-2): GAGVSQSPSNKVTEKGKDVELRCDPISGHTALYWYRQSLGQGLEFLIYFQGNSAPDKSGLPSDRFSAERTGGSVSTLTIQRTQQEDSAVYLCASSLRGQAYGYTFGSGTRLTVV.

This clonotype occurred a few times. This chain joins TRBV10-2 and TRBJ2-1; D not certain. V was pared by 3 bases and J by 4 bases, with 10 bases between. CDR3 length: 14 residues. Per germline, CDR1 WSHSY and CDR2 SAAADI. This CDR3 reads CASSEGVGYNEQFF. In DNA form, the CDR3 reads TGCGCCAGCAGTGAAGGAGTTGGGTACAATGAGCAGTTCTTC.

This clonotype was counted only a few times. V and J are TRBV27 and TRBJ2-5, with D possibly matching TRBD2 (5 bases). Between the trimmed V and J ends, which lost 3 bases and 0 bases, there was a span of 14 bases. This CDR3 region has 16 residues. Per germline, CDR1 MNHEY and CDR2 SMNVEV (reference sequence). CDR3 region: CASSFRDGKHQETQYF. The CDR3 nucleotides read TGTGCCAGCAGTTTTCGTGACGGGAAGCACCAAGAGACCCAGTACTTC.

This clonotype was detected only a few times. The chain recombines TRBV6-2 or TRBV6-3 with TRBJ2-5, with TRBD2 matching 9 bases. In germline, CDR1 is MNHEY, CDR2 SVGEGT. This CDR3 comprises 14 residues. V trimming: 8 bases; J trimming: 2 bases; junction bases outside the gene matches: 6. The CDR3 DNA is TGTGCCAGCGCCGGACTAGCGAGGCAAGAGACCCAGTACTTC. Protein: CASAGLARQETQYF.

A few counts support this clonotype. V usage is TRBV20-1 and J usage is TRBJ2-1, with D tentatively TRBD2 (6 bases). The germline V gene encodes CDR1 DFQATT and CDR2 SNEGSKA (reference sequence). The V end was cut by 7 bases, the J end by 3 bases, with 22 bases between. This CDR3 has 16 amino acids. For the CDR3, the DNA is TGCAGTGGCTCAAGTAGCGGTTACGTAAACTACAATGAGCAGTTCTTC. Translation: CSGSSSGYVNYNEQFF.

This clonotype has just a few counts. The chain has TRBV6-5 and TRBJ1-1; D might be TRBD1 (5 bases). Trimming removed 5 bases from V and 1 base from J, with 11 bases in between. Germline CDR1 and CDR2: MNHEY and SVGAGI. The CDR3 totals 14 residues. The CDR3, as DNA: TGTGCCAGCAGTAACCCGGGGGGGAACACTGAAGCTTTCTTT. This gives the protein CASSNPGGNTEAFF.